The T cell receptor (beta chain) described here comes from a study of T-cell reconstitution after alpha-beta-depleted transplantation in children. Study-level points and caveats: Several hundred expanded graft clones reportedly gave rise to the alpha-beta T cells present about two months after transplant. It was newly produced T cells that mostly accounted for T-cell counts and diversity one year after transplant. For some patients, TCRbeta diversity was high at day 60 because of recipient T cells and thymic progenitors that survived.

Turning to this clonotype: Its antigen is not identified.

Preparation of the TCRbeta library involved a method that used unique molecular identifiers. TCRdb recomputed calls from the PCR reads with MiXCR, one row per CDR3 protein. The sample lists fewer than 700,000 distinct CDR3 sequences, roughly 13% occurring once. The clonotype was recovered from a male patient younger than 18 who had a stem cell transplant for acute myeloid leukemia, so the T cells may come from the graft donor. The sample consisted of PBMCs, mostly from graft donor cells, taken 360 days after TCRalphabeta/CD19-depleted stem cell transplant.

The CDR3 is CASSLAGTLLAKNIQYF. The CDR3 bases are TGTGCCAGCAGCTTAGCCGGGACTTTGCTAGCCAAAAACATTCAGTACTTC. This chain links TRBV7-9 with TRBJ2-4; TRBD2 might be the D (6 bases). V was clipped by 0 bases and J by 0 bases, with 12 bases between them. Per the germline V gene, CDR1 is SEHNR and CDR2 is FQNEAQ (reference sequence). This CDR3 has 17 residues.